This TCR beta chain was profiled in a study of OX40 agonist ivuxolimab in advanced cancers. TCRdb keeps only in-frame clones here, not all; method: immunoSEQ multiplex PCR. This sample has some 45,000 clones, with 89% found just once. The count of this clone is one. V was trimmed by 6 bases and J by 2 bases, leaving 14 bases between them. Germline CDR1 is MRHNA and CDR2 is SNTAGT. The CDR3 is 15 amino acids. This sample comprised CD4+ or CD8+ T cells sorted from blood, obtained in a trial of the OX40 agonist ivuxolimab. The chain has TRBV6-4 and TRBJ2-1; D uncertain. This TCR came from an adult with an advanced solid tumor such as melanoma, head and neck, liver or kidney cancer. The CDR3 reads CASSGAGGPYNEQFF. CDR3 DNA: TGTGCCAGCAGCGGTGCAGGTGGCCCCTACAATGAGCAGTTCTTC.